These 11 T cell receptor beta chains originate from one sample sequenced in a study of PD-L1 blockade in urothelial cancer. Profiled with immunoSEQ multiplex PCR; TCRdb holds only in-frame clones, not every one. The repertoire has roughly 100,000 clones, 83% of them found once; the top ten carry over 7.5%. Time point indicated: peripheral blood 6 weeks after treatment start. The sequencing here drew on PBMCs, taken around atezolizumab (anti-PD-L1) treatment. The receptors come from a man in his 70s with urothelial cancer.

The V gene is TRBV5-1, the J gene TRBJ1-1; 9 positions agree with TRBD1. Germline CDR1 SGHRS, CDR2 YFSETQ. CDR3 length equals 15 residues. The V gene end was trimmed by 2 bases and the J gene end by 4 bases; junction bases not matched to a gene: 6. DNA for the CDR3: TGCGCCAGCAGCTTACCGACAGGGGGGGGCACTGAAGCTTTCTTT. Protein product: CASSLPTGGGTEAFF.

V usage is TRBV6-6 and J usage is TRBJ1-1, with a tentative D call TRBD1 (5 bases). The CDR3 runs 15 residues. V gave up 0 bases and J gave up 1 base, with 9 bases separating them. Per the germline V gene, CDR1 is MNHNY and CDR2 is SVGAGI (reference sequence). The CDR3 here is CASSYSNQGNTEAFF. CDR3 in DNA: TGTGCCAGCAGTTACTCGAACCAGGGGAACACTGAAGCTTTCTTT.

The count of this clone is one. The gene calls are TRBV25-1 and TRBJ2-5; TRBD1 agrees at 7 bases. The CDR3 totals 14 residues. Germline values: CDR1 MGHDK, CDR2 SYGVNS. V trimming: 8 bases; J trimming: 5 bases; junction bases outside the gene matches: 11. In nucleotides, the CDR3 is TGTGCCAGCTCCCTCGTAGGGGGCAGGGAGACCCAGTACTTC. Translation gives CASSLVGGRETQYF.

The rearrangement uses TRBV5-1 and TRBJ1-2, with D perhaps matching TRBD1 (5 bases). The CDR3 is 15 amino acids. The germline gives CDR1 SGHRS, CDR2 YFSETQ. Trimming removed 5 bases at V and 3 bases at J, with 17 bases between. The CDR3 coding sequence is TGCGCCAGCAGAAGGTCCCAGGGCGTCGACTATGGCTACACCTTC. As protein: CASRRSQGVDYGYTF.

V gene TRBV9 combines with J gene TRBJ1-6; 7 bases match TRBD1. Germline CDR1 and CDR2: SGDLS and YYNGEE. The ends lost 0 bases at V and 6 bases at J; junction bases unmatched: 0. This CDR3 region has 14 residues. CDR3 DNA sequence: TGTGCCAGCAGCGTAGGACAGGGTAATTCACCCCTCCACTTT. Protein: CASSVGQGNSPLHF.

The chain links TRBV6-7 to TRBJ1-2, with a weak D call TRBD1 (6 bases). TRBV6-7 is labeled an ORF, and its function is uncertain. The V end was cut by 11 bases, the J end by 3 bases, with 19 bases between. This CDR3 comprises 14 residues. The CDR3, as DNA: TGTGCCCGCTATCCTGAACAGGGAGACTATGGCTACACCTTC. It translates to CARYPEQGDYGYTF.

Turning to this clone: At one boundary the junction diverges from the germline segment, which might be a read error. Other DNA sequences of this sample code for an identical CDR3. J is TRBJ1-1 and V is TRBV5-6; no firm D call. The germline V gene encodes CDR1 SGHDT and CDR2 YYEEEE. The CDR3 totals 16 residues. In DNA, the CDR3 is TGTGCCAGCAGCTTGGCCTACGTAGCGGCGAACACCGAAGCTTTCTTT. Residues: CASSLAYVAANTEAFF.

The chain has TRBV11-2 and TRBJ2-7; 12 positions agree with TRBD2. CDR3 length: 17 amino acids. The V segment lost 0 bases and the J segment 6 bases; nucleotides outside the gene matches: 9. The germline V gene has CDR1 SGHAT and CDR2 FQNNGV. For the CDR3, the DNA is TGTGCCAGCAGCTTAGAGCCCTCACTAGCGGGAGGAGGCGAGCAGTACTTC. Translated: CASSLEPSLAGGGEQYF.

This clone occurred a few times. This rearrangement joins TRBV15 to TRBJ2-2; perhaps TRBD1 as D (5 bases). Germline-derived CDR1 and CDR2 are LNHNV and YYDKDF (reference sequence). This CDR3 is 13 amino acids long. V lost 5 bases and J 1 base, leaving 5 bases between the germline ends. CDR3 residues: CATSGQNTGELFF. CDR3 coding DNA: TGTGCCACCAGCGGACAGAACACCGGGGAGCTGTTTTTT.

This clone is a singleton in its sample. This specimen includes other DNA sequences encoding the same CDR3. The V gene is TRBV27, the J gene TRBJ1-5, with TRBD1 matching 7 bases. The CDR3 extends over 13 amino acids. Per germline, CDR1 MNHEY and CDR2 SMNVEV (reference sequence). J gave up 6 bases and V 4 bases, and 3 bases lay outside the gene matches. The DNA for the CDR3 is TGTGCCAGCAGTTCGACAGGGAGTCAGCCCCAGCATTTT. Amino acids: CASSSTGSQPQHF.

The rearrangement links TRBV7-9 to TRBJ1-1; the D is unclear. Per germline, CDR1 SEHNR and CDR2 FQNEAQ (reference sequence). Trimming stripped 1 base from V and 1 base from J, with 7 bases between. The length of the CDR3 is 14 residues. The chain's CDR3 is CASSLETGNTEAFF. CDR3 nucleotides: TGTGCCAGCAGCTTAGAGACGGGGAACACTGAAGCTTTCTTT.